This TCR beta chain comes out of a study of CD8+CD57+ T cells in acquired aplastic anemia. Both TCR beta VDJ combination and CDR3 sequence profiling were carried out. Genomic DNA was the template for this profiling. TCRdb called the reads again in MiXCR, with one record for every CDR3 protein. The table lists around 250,000 distinct CDR3 sequences, 65% to 90% of them singletons. Germline assignment: CDR1 SGDLS and CDR2 YYNGEE. The CDR3 consists of 14 residues. For this clonotype: The junction and the germline gene differ at one end; a read error may be behind it.

For sequencing, patients were chosen who had shown expansion of CD8+CD57+ cells by flow cytometry. The source is a human donor with aplastic anemia. The chain carries TRBV9 and TRBJ2-3; D is undetermined. Sequenced sample: sorted CD4+, CD8+, or CD8+CD57+ T cells (not recorded which) from PBMCs. The CDR3, as DNA: TGTGCCAGCAGCGTAGCGTCAGATCCGCATTCTCAGGATTTT. Residues: CASSVASDPHSQDF.